Following are 23 T cell receptor beta chains from one sample sequenced in a study of cytomegalovirus exposure and HLA in healthy donors. In the PCR, 60 Vbeta and 13 Jbeta primers were used. Profiling relied on immunoSEQ multiplex PCR, and the TCRdb table lists in-frame clones only, not all of them. The table shows roughly 150,000 clones, with roughly four fifths occurring only once. The sequenced material came from PBMCs. The source of these receptors is a woman in her thirties or forties in good health and CMV-seronegative.

This chain connects TRBV29-1 to TRBJ2-5, with 9 bases identical to TRBD2. This CDR3 region has 15 residues. Losses at the gene ends were 1 base for V and 5 bases for J; bases not matched to a gene: 8. Germline V gene data show CDR1 as SQVTM and CDR2 as ANQGSEA. The CDR3 loop reads CSVEGREGYRETQYF. DNA of the CDR3: TGCAGCGTTGAAGGGCGGGAGGGTTATAGGGAGACCCAGTACTTC.

This clone was detected only once. The chain uses TRBV14 and TRBJ2-7; D call uncertain. Trimming removed 1 base from V and 4 bases from J, with 2 bases in between. The length of the CDR3 is 11 residues. Germline V gives CDR1 SGHDN, CDR2 FVKESK. The CDR3 loop is CASSQVYEQYF. In DNA form, the CDR3 reads TGTGCCAGCAGCCAAGTATACGAGCAGTACTTC.

The table lists this clone with a count of one. The rearrangement uses TRBV7-9 and TRBJ2-7, with 10 nucleotides matching TRBD1. Germline CDR1 SEHNR, CDR2 FQNEAQ (reference sequence). This CDR3 region has 15 residues. The V gene end was trimmed by 5 bases and the J gene end by 5 bases; junction bases not matched to a gene: 9. CDR3 sequence (DNA): TGTGCCAGCAGCCCTTCTCGACAGGGGGCAAACGAGCAGTACTTC. Translation gives CASSPSRQGANEQYF. The full variable domain, its missing parts supplied by reference TRBV7-9 and TRBJ2-7, is DTGVSQNPRHKITKRGQNVTFRCDPISEHNRLYWYRQTLGQGPEFLTYFQNEAQLEKSRLLSDRFSAERPKGSFSTLEIQRTEQGDSAMYLCASSPSRQGANEQYFGPGTRLTVT.

The CDR3 region has the DNA TGCGCCAGCAGCAAGGGGGCGGGAGGGGTTGAGCAGTTCTTC. This sequence encodes CASSKGAGGVEQFF. The V gene is TRBV5-1, the J gene TRBJ2-1, with 9 bases aligning to TRBD2. In germline, CDR1 is SGHRS, CDR2 YFSETQ. This CDR3 is 14 amino acids long. With V trimmed by 4 bases and J by 9 bases, 8 bases remained unmatched.

This clone showed up just a few times. One end of the junction varies from germline; a read error may be responsible. The chain employs TRBV7-7 and TRBJ2-3; D is unresolved. Germline V lookup: CDR1 SSHAT, CDR2 FNYEAQ (reference sequence). This CDR3 region has 14 residues. The CDR3 DNA sequence: TGTGCTAGCAGCTCCGGTCTGAGCGCAGATACGCAGTATTTT. Its translation: CASSSGLSADTQYF.

The gene calls are TRBV6-5 and TRBJ2-1; TRBD2 agrees at 12 bases. CDR3 length equals 15 residues. Germline values: CDR1 MNHEY, CDR2 SVGAGI. The V segment lost 5 bases and the J segment 7 bases; nucleotides outside the gene matches: 6. The CDR3 nucleotides are TGTGCCAGCAGTCCCGGACTAGCGGGAAAAAATGAGCAGTTCTTC. Protein sequence: CASSPGLAGKNEQFF.

V gene TRBV19 combines with J gene TRBJ1-4; TRBD1 aligns across 7 bases. The CDR3 covers 15 residues. Germline assignment: CDR1 LNHDA and CDR2 SQIVND (reference sequence). V gave up 3 bases and J gave up 6 bases; unmatched junction bases: 7. DNA of the CDR3: TGTGCCAGTAGTATGGTACAGGGGCAAGATGAAAAACTGTTTTTT. Translating it yields CASSMVQGQDEKLFF.

The gene calls are TRBV10-2 and TRBJ1-2; tentative D call: TRBD1 (6 bases). Trimming left V 6 bases short and J 8 bases short, with 19 bases between. The CDR3 extends over 14 amino acids. Per the germline V gene, CDR1 is WSHSY and CDR2 is SAAADI. CDR3 nucleotides: TGCGCCAGCAGGGAACGAACAGGGCATGGAGGCTACACCTTC. Translated: CASRERTGHGGYTF.

This clone was seen only once. The CDR3 loop is CASSPSGVSNQPQHF. As DNA, the CDR3 is TGTGCCAGCTCACCATCAGGGGTAAGCAATCAGCCCCAGCATTTT. The V call is TRBV18, the J call TRBJ1-5; possibly TRBD1 for D (6 bases). The CDR3 spans 15 residues. Germline lookup yields CDR1 KGHSH and CDR2 LQKENI. The germline V and J ends were trimmed by 2 bases and 1 base, with 9 bases remaining between them.

This sequence joins TRBV4-2 and TRBJ1-4; a weak D match, TRBD1 (6 bases). The CDR3 is 15 amino acids. Trimming took off 0 bases at V and 5 bases at J, with 10 bases between the two ends. Germline CDR1 is LGHNA and CDR2 is YNFKEQ. The CDR3 here is CASSQEDSLNEKLFF. CDR3 bases: TGTGCCAGCAGCCAAGAGGACAGTCTGAATGAAAAACTGTTTTTT.

The chain employs TRBV19 and TRBJ1-5, with 7 bases that match TRBD1. CDR3 length: 15 amino acids. From germline, CDR1 is LNHDA and CDR2 SQIVND (reference sequence). J lost 7 bases, V lost 7 bases, and 13 bases had no gene match. CDR3 DNA sequence: TGTGCCAGTATCCCCACAGGGGTAAAAGGACAGCCCCAGCATTTT. Protein: CASIPTGVKGQPQHF.

This clone was observed a few times. The gene calls are TRBV27 and TRBJ2-7, with 7 bases aligning to TRBD2. The CDR3 has 11 residues. The V gene's germline CDR1 is MNHEY and CDR2 SMNVEV (reference sequence). V lost 6 bases to trimming and J lost 6 bases; unmatched junction nucleotides: 2. The CDR3 loop reads CASSWGGEQYF. The CDR3 nucleotides read TGTGCCAGCAGCTGGGGGGGCGAGCAGTACTTC.

This clone has a handful of counts. Distinct nucleotide sequences in the sample also encode this CDR3. This sequence joins TRBV30 and TRBJ1-5; no clear D. CDR1 is GTSNPN, CDR2 SVGIG, per germline (reference sequence). V shed 2 bases and J shed 0 bases, with 5 bases lying between them. This CDR3 has 13 amino acids. CDR3 protein: CAWSTYSNQPQHF. The CDR3 DNA sequence: TGTGCCTGGAGTACTTATAGCAATCAGCCCCAGCATTTT.

This rearrangement joins TRBV9 to TRBJ2-7; 12 nucleotides align to TRBD2. Germline assignment: CDR1 SGDLS and CDR2 YYNGEE. This CDR3 is 14 amino acids long. The V segment lost 3 bases and the J segment 3 bases; nucleotides outside the gene matches: 1. For the CDR3, the DNA is TGTGCCAGCAGCGCGGGACTAGCGGGCTACGAGCAGTACTTC. This encodes CASSAGLAGYEQYF.

This clone was picked up one time. V usage is TRBV6-4 and J usage is TRBJ2-3; 10 positions agree with TRBD2. V trimming: 2 bases; J trimming: 3 bases; junction bases outside the gene matches: 2. This CDR3 is 15 amino acids long. From germline, CDR1 is MRHNA and CDR2 SNTAGT. The CDR3: CASSDGTSDTDTQYF. Written as DNA, the CDR3 is TGTGCCAGCAGTGACGGGACTAGCGATACAGATACGCAGTATTTT.

This rearrangement joins TRBV28 to TRBJ1-5; 7 positions match TRBD1. The CDR3 length is 15 residues. In germline, CDR1 is MDHEN, CDR2 SYDVKM. Trimming removed 6 bases from V and 6 bases from J; junction bases left unmatched: 11. CDR3 DNA: TGTGCCAGCAGCCTGGGACAGCTCTTCGGTCAGCCCCAGCATTTT. It specifies CASSLGQLFGQPQHF.

In this sample, this clone turned up once. A read error may produce the germline difference seen at one junction end. The J gene is TRBJ2-5, the V gene TRBV6-4; 11 bases are a match to TRBD2. Germline CDR1 MRHNA, CDR2 SNTAGT. This CDR3 contains 14 residues. The DNA of the CDR3 is TGTGCCGGCAGTGACATCTCTAGCGGGAGGCTGACGGACTTC. Amino acids: CAGSDISSGRLTDF.

The genes are TRBV29-1 and TRBJ2-3, with 10 bases identical to TRBD2. This CDR3 has 13 amino acids. After removal of 7 bases from V and 4 bases from J, the junction contained 5 bases not matched to a gene. Germline lookup yields CDR1 SQVTM and CDR2 ANQGSEA. This chain's CDR3 is CSASGSVADTQYF. CDR3 DNA sequence: TGCAGCGCTAGCGGGAGTGTCGCAGATACGCAGTATTTT.

V usage is TRBV11-3 and J usage is TRBJ1-1; 7 nucleotides agree with TRBD1. Per germline, CDR1 SGHNT and CDR2 YENEEA. V shed 2 bases and J 5 bases; nucleotides not matched to a gene: 5. The CDR3 has 14 amino acids. CDR3: CASSLRGRETEAFF. The CDR3, as DNA: TGTGCCAGCAGCTTAAGGGGGCGCGAAACTGAAGCTTTCTTT.

The V gene is TRBV18, the J gene TRBJ1-1; no definite D call. CDR1 KGHSH and CDR2 LQKENI come from the germline V gene. V lost 3 bases and J lost 1, with 12 bases in between. This CDR3 comprises 15 residues. The CDR3 spells CASSPVVGGNTEAFF. The CDR3 DNA sequence: TGTGCCAGCTCACCGGTTGTGGGAGGGAACACTGAAGCTTTCTTT.

This clone was detected once. This chain connects TRBV27 to TRBJ1-2; unclear D gene. Germline CDR1 reads MNHEY; CDR2 reads SMNVEV (reference sequence). CDR3 length: 14 amino acids. Trimming took off 5 bases at V and 4 bases at J, with 14 bases between the two ends. CDR3 in DNA: TGTGCCAGCAGTCCCCGTGACGGACTCTATGGCTACACCTTC. Translated, it gives CASSPRDGLYGYTF.

The V call is TRBV27, the J call TRBJ2-2, with 8 bases matching TRBD1. V was clipped by 2 bases and J by 0 bases; unmatched bases: 5. The length of the CDR3 is 17 residues. Germline V gene sequence: CDR1 MNHEY, CDR2 SMNVEV (reference sequence). The CDR3 sequence is CASSLRTGSPNTGELFF. CDR3 DNA sequence: TGTGCCAGCAGTTTAAGGACAGGGTCCCCGAACACCGGGGAGCTGTTTTTT.

This chain connects TRBV19 to TRBJ2-7, with 7 bases matching TRBD2. V shed 2 bases and J 1 base; nucleotides not matched to a gene: 5. Germline lookup yields CDR1 LNHDA and CDR2 SQIVND (reference sequence). CDR3 length: 15 amino acids. The CDR3 DNA reads TGTGCCAGTAGTATAAGGGCGGGGGTGTCCTACGAGCAGTACTTC. Protein product: CASSIRAGVSYEQYF.